Listed below are T cell receptor beta chains from one sample, sequenced in a study of radiotherapy plus CTLA-4 blockade in lung cancer. Sequenced by immunoSEQ multiplex PCR; TCRdb stores in-frame clones only, minus some. The top ten clones hold approximately 5% of a sample with about 120,000 clones, around 75% of them seen once. The source material was peripheral blood, sampled from a patient treated with radiotherapy plus ipilimumab. The receptors derive from a human donor with non-small cell lung cancer who had a partial response to radiotherapy plus ipilimumab. Each CDR3 is given with its conserved first and last residue. The D gene is left open where the match is weak. Rows give clone size only sometimes, using once, few, many, or a class for an expanded clone.

TRBV7-2,TRBJ1-3,TRBD1,few,TGTGCCAGCAGCGCGGGGACCGGGACAGGGGGCGGAAACACCATATATTTT,CASSAGTGTGGGNTIYF
TRBV27,TRBJ1-3,TRBD1,-,TGTGCCAGCAGTTTGTCTCGACAGGGAGGAAACACCATATATTTT,CASSLSRQGGNTIYF
TRBV7-8,TRBJ2-2,-,-,TGTGCCAGCAGCTTAAGCTCGCTAGGCACCGGGGAGCTGTTTTTT,CASSLSSLGTGELFF
TRBV29-1,TRBJ1-3,TRBD1,-,TGCAGCGTAAAAACAGGGGGCGGAAACACCATATATTTT,CSVKTGGGNTIYF
TRBV5-6,TRBJ2-5,TRBD2,few,TGTGCCAGCAGCTTGAGGACTAGCGGAGAGACCCAGTACTTC,CASSLRTSGETQYF
TRBV10-3,TRBJ2-5,TRBD2,-,TGTGCCATCAGTGTAGCTAGCGGGTTCCAAGAGGCCCAGTACTTC,CAISVASGFQEAQYF
TRBV4-3,TRBJ2-2,-,-,TGCGCCAGCAGCCAAGGGACAACGAACACCGGGGAGCTGTTTTTT,CASSQGTTNTGELFF
TRBV5-1,TRBJ2-7,TRBD1,-,TGCGCCAGCAGCGATGGACAGGGATCCTACGAGCAGTACTTC,CASSDGQGSYEQYF
TRBV6-1,TRBJ1-6,-,-,TGTGCCAGCAGTGGAGGACAGCCCTCGGGTTCACCCCTCCACTTT,CASSGGQPSGSPLHF
TRBV28,TRBJ1-2,-,few,TGTGCCAGCAGTTTACAGGCTTCGGTCTATGGCTACACCTTC,CASSLQASVYGYTF
TRBV25-1,TRBJ2-7,TRBD2,-,TGTGCCAGCAGTGATCGACTAGCGGTCGAGCAGTACTTC,CASSDRLAVEQYF
TRBV11-2,TRBJ1-1,-,-,TGTGCCAGCAGCCGAACAGAGAACACTGAAGCTTTCTTT,CASSRTENTEAFF
TRBV30,TRBJ2-2,TRBD2,few,TGTGCCTGGAGTGGACTAGCGGGAGTGGCCGGGGAGCTGTTTTTT,CAWSGLAGVAGELFF
TRBV7-2,TRBJ1-1,TRBD1,-,TGTGCCAGCAGCCAGGGACAGGGCTTCACTGAAGCTTTCTTT,CASSQGQGFTEAFF
TRBV4-1,TRBJ1-5,TRBD1,-,TGCGCCAGCAGCGTTAAAGGGACAGGGGACAATCAGCCCCAGCATTTT,CASSVKGTGDNQPQHF
TRBV9,TRBJ2-1,TRBD2,-,TGTGCCAGCAGCGTGAGCGGGAAGTCGAATGAGCAGTTCTTC,CASSVSGKSNEQFF
TRBV2,TRBJ2-2,TRBD2,-,TGTGCCACCTTTAGCGGGAGTATGGCCGGGGAGCTGTTTTTT,CATFSGSMAGELFF
TRBV28,TRBJ2-1,TRBD2,-,TGTGCCAGCAGTCACGGACTAGCGGAGCAGTTCTTC,CASSHGLAEQFF
TRBV18,TRBJ1-1,-,once,TGTGCCAGCTCACCACGAGCGGACAGACGGACTGAAGCTTTCTTT,CASSPRADRRTEAFF
TRBV6-5,TRBJ2-3,-,-,TGTGCCAGCAGTTACTCGACAGAACCCACAGATACGCAGTATTTT,CASSYSTEPTDTQYF
TRBV28,TRBJ1-1,-,once,TGTGCCAGCAGCCTGCCACTGGGAGGGGGAACTGAAGCTTTCTTT,CASSLPLGGGTEAFF
TRBV15,TRBJ1-1,-,-,TGTGCCACCAGCAGACCTAGACAGTTGGTGAACACTGAAGCTTTCTTT,CATSRPRQLVNTEAFF
TRBV5-1,TRBJ2-1,TRBD2,-,TGCGCCAGCAGCTTTACCGAGGGGAGGGTCTACAATGAGCAGTTCTTC,CASSFTEGRVYNEQFF
TRBV10-1,TRBJ1-5,-,once,TGCGCCAGCAGTACCCGGGTCTGCAATCAGCCCCAGCATTTT,CASSTRVCNQPQHF
TRBV27,TRBJ2-3,TRBD2,-,TGTGCCAGCAGACCACTAGCGGGTAGCACAGATACGCAGTATTTT,CASRPLAGSTDTQYF
TRBV5-1,TRBJ2-2,-,-,TGCGCCAGCAGCTCGTCAACAGGGACAAACACCGGGGAGCTGTTTTTT,CASSSSTGTNTGELFF
TRBV10-2,TRBJ2-1,TRBD2,-,TGCGCCAGCAGTGAGTTCTCCACTAGCGGGGGGTACAATGAGCAGTTCTTC,CASSEFSTSGGYNEQFF
TRBV6-5,TRBJ1-1,-,-,TGTGCCAGCAGCCACGGGGGCACTGAAGCTTTCTTT,CASSHGGTEAFF
TRBV18,TRBJ2-5,TRBD1,-,TGTGCCAGCTCACCACCAGGGGGCATACAAGAGACCCAGTACTTC,CASSPPGGIQETQYF
TRBV6-1,TRBJ2-7,TRBD1,-,TGTGCCACCCTAGGGACAGACCACTACGAGCAGTACTTC,CATLGTDHYEQYF
TRBV28,TRBJ2-6,TRBD1,-,TGTGCCAGCAGTCCAGGGGGCTCTGGGGCCAACGTCCTGACTTTC,CASSPGGSGANVLTF
TRBV7-8,TRBJ1-4,TRBD1,-,TGTGCCAGCAGCTTGACAGGGAGTTGGAATGAAAAACTGTTTTTT,CASSLTGSWNEKLFF
TRBV27,TRBJ2-2,-,-,TGTGCCAGCAGTTTCGGGAACACCGGGGAGCTGTTTTTT,CASSFGNTGELFF
TRBV14,TRBJ1-2,TRBD1,-,TGTGCCAGCAGCCCTCCCGGGACAGGCAACTATGGCTACACCTTC,CASSPPGTGNYGYTF
TRBV28,TRBJ1-2,TRBD1,-,TGTGCCAGCAGTTTAAATGCAGGGGGAAACTATGGCTACACCTTC,CASSLNAGGNYGYTF
TRBV2,TRBJ1-1,-,-,TGTGCCAGCAGTGAAGCGGGCAGGAGGGACACTGAAGCTTTCTTT,CASSEAGRRDTEAFF
TRBV5-6,TRBJ2-5,-,once,TGTGCCAGCAGCTTGGGTTCCGTAGGGGCGGACTTC,CASSLGSVGADF
TRBV15,TRBJ1-3,TRBD1,-,TGTGCCACCAGAACCGGGACAGGGGGAAACACCATATATTTT,CATRTGTGGNTIYF